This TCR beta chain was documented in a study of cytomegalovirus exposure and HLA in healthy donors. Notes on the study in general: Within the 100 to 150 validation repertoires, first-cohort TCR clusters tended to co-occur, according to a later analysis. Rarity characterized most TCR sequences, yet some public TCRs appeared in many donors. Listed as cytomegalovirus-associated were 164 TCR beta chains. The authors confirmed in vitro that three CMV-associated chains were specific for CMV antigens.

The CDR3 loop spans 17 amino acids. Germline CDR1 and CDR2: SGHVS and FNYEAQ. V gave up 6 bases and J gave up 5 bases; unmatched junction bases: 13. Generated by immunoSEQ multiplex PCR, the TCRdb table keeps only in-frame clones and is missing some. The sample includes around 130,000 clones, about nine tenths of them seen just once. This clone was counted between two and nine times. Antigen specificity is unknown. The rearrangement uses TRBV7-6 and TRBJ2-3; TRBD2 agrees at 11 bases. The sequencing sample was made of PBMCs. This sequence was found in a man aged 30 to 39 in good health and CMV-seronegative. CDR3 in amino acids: CASSLLPSGGQGDTQYF. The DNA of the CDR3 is TGTGCCAGCAGTTTACTCCCTAGCGGGGGGCAGGGAGATACGCAGTATTTT.